The 24 T cell receptor beta chains below come from one sample, sequenced in a study of CD8 T cells in ankylosing spondylitis. Study-wide findings and caveats: Within ankylosing spondylitis blood, a TCR beta motif made up of several highly homologous variants appeared to be characteristic.

No antigen has been assigned to these receptors. TCRdb ran MiXCR on the 5' RACE reads and lists one entry per CDR3 protein. The repertoire holds around 490,000 distinct CDR3 sequences, 5.3% seen once, with around 3.5% in the top ten. The sequenced sample was blood, either unsorted or a sorted T cell fraction (not recorded which). The receptors stem from a male donor with ankylosing spondylitis.

This clonotype was counted many times. The genes are TRBV12-3 or TRBV12-4 and TRBJ2-5, with no clear D. This CDR3 spans 13 amino acids. Trimming stripped 3 bases from V and 0 bases from J, with 5 bases between. In DNA form, the CDR3 reads TGTGCCAGCAGTTTTGAATACCAAGAGACCCAGTACTTC. The encoded protein is CASSFEYQETQYF.

Note on this clonotype: A junction end diverges from the germline sequence, so it may reflect a read error. The chain combines TRBV20-1 with TRBJ2-1; 12 bases agree with TRBD2. The length of the CDR3 is 17 residues. CDR1 and CDR2 (germline): DFQATT, SNEGSKA (reference sequence). The CDR3 region has the DNA TGCTGTGCTAGGGTGACTAGCGGGAGATCTTCCTACAATGAGCAGTTCTTC. Its protein product is CCARVTSGRSSYNEQFF.

This clonotype has a count of ten or more. The chain links TRBV7-2 to TRBJ1-6; D remains unclear. V lost 4 bases to trimming and J lost 5 bases, with 15 bases between them. Germline CDR1 reads SGHTA; CDR2 reads FQGNSA. The CDR3 has 16 residues. The CDR3, as DNA: TGTGCCAGCAGCTCCACTACGGCAGGAGATAATTCACCCCTCCACTTT. It translates to CASSSTTAGDNSPLHF. Full variable domain (outside the CDR3, taken from reference TRBV7-2 and TRBJ1-6): GAGVSQSPSNKVTEKGKDVELRCDPISGHTALYWYRQSLGQGLEFLIYFQGNSAPDKSGLPSDRFSAERTGGSVSTLTIQRTQQEDSAVYLCASSSTTAGDNSPLHFGNGTRLTVT.

This chain joins TRBV29-1 and TRBJ2-1; no firm D call. CDR1 and CDR2 (germline): SQVTM, ANQGSEA. This CDR3 has 11 residues. Trimming removed 5 bases from V and 3 bases from J, with 5 bases in between. CDR3 DNA sequence: TGCAGCGTTACCAACTACAATGAGCAGTTCTTC. Its translation: CSVTNYNEQFF.

The sample holds many counts of this clonotype. The chain carries TRBV20-1 and TRBJ2-3; perhaps TRBD2 as D (7 bases). This CDR3 is 15 amino acids long. CDR1 is DFQATT, CDR2 SNEGSKA, per germline (reference sequence). The V end lost 2 bases, the J end lost 1 base, and 13 bases lay between the germline ends. Here the CDR3 DNA reads TGCAGTGCTAGACGGGGGGCTAGCGGCACAGATACGCAGTATTTT. Translated: CSARRGASGTDTQYF.

This clonotype was counted many times. The chain joins TRBV7-9 to TRBJ1-2; D is unclear. This CDR3 comprises 11 residues. Germline V lookup: CDR1 SEHNR, CDR2 FQNEAQ (reference sequence). V lost 4 bases and J 8 bases, leaving 8 bases between the germline ends. CDR3 residues: CASSSWEGYTF. CDR3 bases: TGTGCCAGCAGCTCATGGGAGGGCTACACCTTC.

The V gene is TRBV7-9, the J gene TRBJ2-3; D tentatively reads TRBD1 or TRBD2 (6 bases each). Germline-derived CDR1 and CDR2 are SEHNR and FQNEAQ (reference sequence). The V end was cut by 5 bases, the J end by 1 base, with 13 bases between. The CDR3 is made up of 15 amino acids. Here the CDR3 reads CASSPGAAGTDTQYF. CDR3 nucleotides: TGTGCCAGCAGCCCGGGGGCAGCGGGCACAGATACGCAGTATTTT.

Of note for this clonotype: With a much larger clone just one base away, this may be a read error. This rearrangement joins TRBV28 to TRBJ2-1; TRBD1 aligns across 9 bases. Germline V gives CDR1 MDHEN, CDR2 SYDVKM. The CDR3 consists of 15 residues. The CDR3 DNA is TGTGCCAGCAGTTCGGGACAGGGAGGTGTGGATGAGCAGTGCTTC. This encodes CASSSGQGGVDEQCF.

The chain joins TRBV11-2 to TRBJ2-7; D ambiguous. The ends were cut back, 2 bases at V and 1 base at J, with 9 bases in the middle. The germline gives CDR1 SGHAT, CDR2 FQNNGV. CDR3 length: 14 amino acids. In DNA form, the CDR3 reads TGTGCCAGCAGCTTATACTACAGATCCTACGAGCAGTACTTC. Residues: CASSLYYRSYEQYF.

This clonotype has ten or more counts. The genes are TRBV5-1 and TRBJ2-3; 12 bases are a match to TRBD2. The J segment lost 7 bases and the V segment lost 1 base, leaving 4 bases of the junction unmatched. CDR1 SGHRS and CDR2 YFSETQ come from the germline V gene. The CDR3 consists of 15 residues. CDR3 amino acids: CASSLLAGGPNTQYF. As DNA, the CDR3 is TGCGCCAGCAGCTTGCTAGCGGGAGGGCCAAATACGCAGTATTTT.

About this clonotype: A much bigger clone sits one base away, suggesting this may be a read error. The chain employs TRBV25-1 and TRBJ1-1; no clear D. CDR3 length: 10 amino acids. Germline loops: CDR1 MGHDK, CDR2 SYGVNS. CDR3 sequence: CAGRNTGAFF. DNA of the CDR3: TGTGCAGGACGGAACACTGGAGCTTTCTTT.

This clonotype was observed many times. The V and J genes are TRBV4-2 and TRBJ2-2; D may be TRBD2 (6 bases). The CDR3 consists of 17 residues. Germline V CDR1 and CDR2: LGHNA, YNFKEQ. V was clipped by 4 bases and J by 9 bases, with 24 bases between them. The CDR3 DNA is TGTGCCAGCAGCCCCTTATTGGGGGGTAAAGGTAGTAGGGAGCTGTTTTTT. Encoded protein: CASSPLLGGKGSRELFF.

Many counts were recorded for this clonotype. This sequence joins TRBV6-1 and TRBJ2-5; perhaps TRBD1 as D (5 bases). The CDR3 consists of 13 residues. Trimming shortened V by 1 base and J by 5 bases, and 8 bases separated the two germline ends. Per the germline V gene, CDR1 is MNHNS and CDR2 is SASEGT. The CDR3 protein is CASSEGRVETQYF. The CDR3 DNA reads as TGTGCCAGCAGTGAAGGCAGGGTGGAGACCCAGTACTTC.

This clonotype was seen a handful of times. This rearrangement joins TRBV20-1 to TRBJ2-1; 10 bases agree with TRBD2. Trimming removed 7 bases from V and 5 bases from J; junction bases left unmatched: 11. The CDR3 has 15 residues. From germline, CDR1 is DFQATT and CDR2 SNEGSKA (reference sequence). CDR3 sequence reads: CSGLGAGGRHNEQFF. CDR3 bases: TGCAGTGGTTTAGGAGCGGGAGGGCGACACAATGAGCAGTTCTTC.

The V call is TRBV9, the J call TRBJ1-3, with no clear D. The CDR3 contains 15 residues. The ends were cut back, 0 bases at V and 0 bases at J, with 7 bases in the middle. Germline CDR1 SGDLS, CDR2 YYNGEE. CDR3 in amino acids: CASSVAYSSGNTIYF. CDR3 DNA sequence: TGTGCCAGCAGCGTAGCGTACAGCTCTGGAAACACCATATATTTT. The entire variable domain, with the rest obtained from reference TRBV9 and TRBJ1-3, is as follows: DSGVTQTPKHLITATGQRVTLRCSPRSGDLSVYWYQQSLDQGLQFLIQYYNGEERAKGNILERFSAQQFPDLHSELNLSSLELGDSALYFCASSVAYSSGNTIYFGEGSWLTVV.

The table lists this clonotype with many counts. J is TRBJ1-2 and V is TRBV6-5, with D hard to call. V dropped 2 bases and J dropped 7 bases, with 11 bases sitting between them. The germline V gene encodes CDR1 MNHEY and CDR2 SVGAGI. CDR3 length equals 13 residues. The CDR3 here is CASSYAGFPGYTF. CDR3 DNA sequence: TGTGCCAGCAGTTACGCAGGTTTCCCTGGCTACACCTTC.

This chain joins TRBV7-3 and TRBJ2-3; either TRBD1 or TRBD2 may fit D (7 bases each). The V end lost 4 bases, the J end lost 11 bases, and 19 bases lay between the germline ends. This CDR3 spans 14 amino acids. The germline V gene has CDR1 SGHTA and CDR2 FQGTGA. Here the CDR3 DNA reads TGTGCCAGCAGCTCCAGGGGGGGGGACTGGCGGCAGTATTTT. It codes for CASSSRGGDWRQYF.

At least ten counts were recorded for this clonotype. The CDR3: CASRVDGNTGELFF. In nucleotides, the CDR3 is TGCGCCAGCAGGGTTGACGGAAACACCGGGGAGCTGTTTTTT. The rearrangement links TRBV5-1 to TRBJ2-2; D gene unclear. The CDR3 runs 14 residues. V lost 5 bases and J 2 bases, leaving 10 bases between the germline ends. Germline V CDR1 and CDR2: SGHRS, YFSETQ.

The chain uses TRBV3-1 and TRBJ2-7; 12 nucleotides match TRBD2. The length of the CDR3 is 19 residues. The trim removed 7 bases at V and 1 base at J, leaving 17 bases unmatched. CDR1 is LGHDT and CDR2 is YNNKEL in the germline V gene (reference sequence). CDR3: CASTPGRRLAGDKSYEQYF. CDR3 DNA: TGTGCCAGCACCCCAGGGAGGCGACTAGCGGGAGATAAATCCTACGAGCAGTACTTC.

This clonotype was recorded at least ten times. This chain connects TRBV7-9 to TRBJ2-1, with TRBD1 as a possible D gene (6 bases). CDR3 length: 14 residues. Germline lookup yields CDR1 SEHNR and CDR2 FQNEAQ (reference sequence). V dropped 5 bases and J dropped 4 bases, with 12 bases sitting between them. The DNA of the CDR3 is TGTGCCAGCAGCCAAACGGACAGATACAATGAGCAGTTCTTC. Its protein product is CASSQTDRYNEQFF.

This clonotype was recorded at least ten times. The V call is TRBV6-5, the J call TRBJ1-2; tentatively, D is TRBD1 (5 bases). The germline V gene encodes CDR1 MNHEY and CDR2 SVGAGI. Trimming pared 0 bases from V and 8 bases from J, leaving 16 bases between. This CDR3 region has 15 residues. The CDR3 reads CASSYSSSGLRGYTF. The CDR3 nucleotides read TGTGCCAGCAGTTACTCAAGCTCAGGGCTGAGGGGCTACACCTTC.

This clonotype was seen repeatedly, ten times or more. The CDR3 bases are TGCAGCGCTGCCTCGGACAGGGGGAACGAGCAGTACTTC. Translated, it gives CSAASDRGNEQYF. This chain links TRBV29-1 with TRBJ2-7, with 10 positions matching TRBD1. The CDR3 runs to 13 residues. V dropped 7 bases and J dropped 5; count of bases not matched to a gene: 8. Germline V gene data show CDR1 as SQVTM and CDR2 as ANQGSEA.

This clonotype was observed many times. V and J are TRBV4-3 and TRBJ2-7; D remains unclear. Germline-derived CDR1 and CDR2 are LGHNA and YSLEER. The ends were cut back, 4 bases at V and 3 bases at J, with 13 bases in the middle. The CDR3 sequence is 14 residues long. CDR3 protein: CASSLVATYYEQYF. Here the CDR3 DNA reads TGCGCCAGCAGCCTGGTCGCAACATACTACGAGCAGTACTTC.

In its sample, this clonotype was seen many times. V usage is TRBV5-5 and J usage is TRBJ2-1, with 10 bases identical to TRBD2. V was pared by 4 bases and J by 5 bases, with 9 bases of the junction left unmatched. The CDR3 has 16 residues. From germline, CDR1 is SGHKS and CDR2 YYEKEE (reference sequence). CDR3 region: CASSTHQREGDNEQFF. DNA for the CDR3: TGTGCCAGCAGCACACATCAGCGGGAGGGGGACAATGAGCAGTTCTTC.